Here is one TCR beta chain with its context. Repertoires were generated with immunoSEQ multiplex PCR, while TCRdb's copy carries only in-frame clones and drops some. The table has about 70,000 clones, around 89% seen once. Trimming took 6 bases from V and 2 from J; bases not matched to a gene: 7. Germline assignment: CDR1 LNHDA and CDR2 SQIVND (reference sequence). This CDR3 is built from 16 residues. This entry is derived from a study of blood T cell repertoires in COVID-19. Study in general: PBMCs, B-cell-depleted T cells, or T cells were the source of the cDNA or gDNA that made up the material.

The chain is built from TRBV19 and TRBJ2-6; 7 bases are a match to TRBD1. The sample was peripheral blood. The sequence derives from a man aged 50-59 years with acute or convalescent COVID-19. The CDR3: CASRTGRGTGANVLTF. Here the CDR3 DNA reads TGTGCCAGTAGGACAGGGCGAGGTACTGGGGCCAACGTCCTGACTTTC.